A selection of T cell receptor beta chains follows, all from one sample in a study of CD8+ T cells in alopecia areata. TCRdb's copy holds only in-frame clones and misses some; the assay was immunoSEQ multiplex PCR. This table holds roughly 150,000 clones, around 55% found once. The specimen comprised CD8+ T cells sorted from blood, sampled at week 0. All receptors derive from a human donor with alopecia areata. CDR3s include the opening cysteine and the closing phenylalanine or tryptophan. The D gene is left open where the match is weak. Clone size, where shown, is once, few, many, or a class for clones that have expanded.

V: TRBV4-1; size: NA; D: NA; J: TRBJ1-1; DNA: TGCGCCAGCAGCCAAGTGCCACTTCAGGACACTGAAGCTTTCTTT; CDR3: CASSQVPLQDTEAFF
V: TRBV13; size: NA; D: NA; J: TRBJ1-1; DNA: TGTGCCGCGAGCCTGATGGGGGCGGGCACTGAAGCTTTCTTT; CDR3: CAASLMGAGTEAFF
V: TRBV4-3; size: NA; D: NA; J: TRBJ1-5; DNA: TGCGCCAGCAGCCAAGATGGGGGGCCCAATCAGCCCCAGCATTTT; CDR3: CASSQDGGPNQPQHF
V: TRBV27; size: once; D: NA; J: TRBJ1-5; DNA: TGTGCCAGCAGCCCCGGGCCCGGCAATCAGCCCCAGCATTTT; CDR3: CASSPGPGNQPQHF
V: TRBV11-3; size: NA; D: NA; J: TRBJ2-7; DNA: TGTGCCAGCAGCTTTGGACTGTTCGAGCAGTACTTC; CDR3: CASSFGLFEQYF
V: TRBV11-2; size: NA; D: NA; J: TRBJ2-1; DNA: TGTGCCAGCAGCTTAAGACCCGCTGGGAATGAGCAGTTCTTC; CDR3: CASSLRPAGNEQFF
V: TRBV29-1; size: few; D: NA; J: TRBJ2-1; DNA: TGCAGCGGGGGGGACTCCCTCTCCTCGGGTGAGCAGTTCTTC; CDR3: CSGGDSLSSGEQFF
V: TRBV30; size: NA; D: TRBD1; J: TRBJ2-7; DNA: TGTGCCCAGGGGGCCTACGAGCAGTACTTC; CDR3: CAQGAYEQYF
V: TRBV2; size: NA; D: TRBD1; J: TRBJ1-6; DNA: TGTGCCAGCAGTGTAGGGGGCGCGTCCTCACCCCTCCACTTT; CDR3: CASSVGGASSPLHF
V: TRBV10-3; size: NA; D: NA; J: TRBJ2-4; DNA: TGTGCCATCAGTGAGAGCGGTAATGGCATTCAGTACTTC; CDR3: CAISESGNGIQYF
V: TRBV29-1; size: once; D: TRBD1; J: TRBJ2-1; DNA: TGCAGCGTTTTTCATGCCAGACCGGGACAGGGTGCAAATGAGCAGTTCTTC; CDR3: CSVFHARPGQGANEQFF
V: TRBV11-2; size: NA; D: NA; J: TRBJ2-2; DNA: TGTGCCAGCAGCCCCCGACTAAACACCGGGGAGCTGTTTTTT; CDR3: CASSPRLNTGELFF
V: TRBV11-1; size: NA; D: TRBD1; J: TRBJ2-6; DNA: TGTGCCAGCAGCACAGGACAGGGTGGCTCTGGGGCCAACGTCCTGACTTTC; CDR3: CASSTGQGGSGANVLTF
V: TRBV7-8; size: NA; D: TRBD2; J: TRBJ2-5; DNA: TGTGCCAGCAACTTCTTAATCGGGACTAGCGGGGTGGAGACCCAGTACTTC; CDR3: CASNFLIGTSGVETQYF
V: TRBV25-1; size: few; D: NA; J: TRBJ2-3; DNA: TGTGCCAGCAATACCGGGACGAATACGCAGTATTTT; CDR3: CASNTGTNTQYF
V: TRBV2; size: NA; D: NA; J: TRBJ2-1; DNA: TGTGCCAGCAGTAGCAATGAGCAGTTCTTC; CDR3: CASSSNEQFF
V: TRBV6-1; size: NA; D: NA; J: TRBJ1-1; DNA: TGTGCCAGCAGCACTAACACTGAAGCTTTCTTT; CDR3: CASSTNTEAFF
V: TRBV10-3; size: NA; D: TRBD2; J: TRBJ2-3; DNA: TGTGCCGTCAACCCCACTAGCGGGGGGGAAGATACGCAGTATTTT; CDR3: CAVNPTSGGEDTQYF
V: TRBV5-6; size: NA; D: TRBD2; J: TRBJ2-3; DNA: TGTGCCAGCAGCCAACGACTAGCGGGGGTCCCAGATCCGCAGTATTTT; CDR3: CASSQRLAGVPDPQYF
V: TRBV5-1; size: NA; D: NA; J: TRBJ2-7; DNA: TGCGCCAGCAGCTTGTCGCCCGGGGGAGAGCAGTACTTC; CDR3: CASSLSPGGEQYF
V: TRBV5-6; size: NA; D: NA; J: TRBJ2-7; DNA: TGTGCCAGCAGCTACGGGACTGAGCAGTACTTC; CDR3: CASSYGTEQYF
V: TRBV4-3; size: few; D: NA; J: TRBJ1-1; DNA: TGCGCCAGCAGCCAAGAGGCAGGGTTCATGAACACTGAAGCTTTCTTT; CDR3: CASSQEAGFMNTEAFF
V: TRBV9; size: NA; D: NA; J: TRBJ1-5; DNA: TGTGCCAGCAGCGGAGGGGGGAGCAATCAGCCCCAGCATTTT; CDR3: CASSGGGSNQPQHF
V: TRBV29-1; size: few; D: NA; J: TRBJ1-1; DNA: TGCAGCGTTGAAGTCAGGGACCCTGAAGCTTTCTTT; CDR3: CSVEVRDPEAFF
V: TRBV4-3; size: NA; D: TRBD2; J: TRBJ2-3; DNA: TGCGCCAGCAGCCATACGACTAGCCCCTCTAGCACAGATACGCAGTATTTT; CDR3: CASSHTTSPSSTDTQYF
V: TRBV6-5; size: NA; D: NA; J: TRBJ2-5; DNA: TGTGCCAGCAGCCGGGACGGATCCTTCCAAGAGACCCAGTACTTC; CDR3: CASSRDGSFQETQYF
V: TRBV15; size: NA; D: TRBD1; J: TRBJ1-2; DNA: TGTGCCACCAGCAGATTCCGGGACAGTGGCTACACCTTC; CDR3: CATSRFRDSGYTF
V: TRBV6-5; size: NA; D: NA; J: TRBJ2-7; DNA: TGTGCCAGCAGTACTTGGGGGGAAGGCTCCTACGAGCAGTACTTC; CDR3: CASSTWGEGSYEQYF
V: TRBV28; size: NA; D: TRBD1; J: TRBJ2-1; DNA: TGTGCCAGCAGTTCGGTGCTGGGACAGGGTTTCAATGAGCAGTTCTTC; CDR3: CASSSVLGQGFNEQFF
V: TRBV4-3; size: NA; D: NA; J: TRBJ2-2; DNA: TGCGCCAGCAGCCAAGACGGGGGTAGGGCCGGGGAGCTGTTTTTT; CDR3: CASSQDGGRAGELFF
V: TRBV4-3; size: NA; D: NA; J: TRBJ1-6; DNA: TGCGCCAGCAGCCCGGAGTTACCTGGCCATAATTCACCCCTCCACTTT; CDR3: CASSPELPGHNSPLHF
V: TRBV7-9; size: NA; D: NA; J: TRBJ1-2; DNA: TGTGCCAGCACCTCCTCAACCTCGGACACCCAGACTCGGGGTGGCTACACCTTC; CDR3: CASTSSTSDTQTRGGYTF
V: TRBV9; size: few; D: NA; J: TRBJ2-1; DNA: TGTGCCAGCAGCGTTGGGCAAGACAATGAGCAGTTCTTC; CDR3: CASSVGQDNEQFF
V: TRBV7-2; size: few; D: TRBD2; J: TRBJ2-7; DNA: TGTGCCAGCGCGGGGGACTCCTACGAGCAGTACTTC; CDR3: CASAGDSYEQYF
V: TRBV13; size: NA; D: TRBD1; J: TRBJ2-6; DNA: TGTGCCAGCAGCTTAGGCCGGACAGGGAGGTCCGCTGGGGCCAACGTCCTGACTTTC; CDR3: CASSLGRTGRSAGANVLTF
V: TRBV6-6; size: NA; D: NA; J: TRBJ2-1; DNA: TGTGCCAGCAGGGACACAGTTTACAATGAGCAGTTCTTC; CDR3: CASRDTVYNEQFF
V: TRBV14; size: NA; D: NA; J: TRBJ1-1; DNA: TGTGCCAGCAGCCAATCGGGTCGGGAAGCTTTCTTT; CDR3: CASSQSGREAFF
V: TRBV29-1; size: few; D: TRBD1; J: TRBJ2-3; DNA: TGCAGCGTTGTACAGGGGCGAGGATCAGATACGCAGTATTTT; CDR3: CSVVQGRGSDTQYF
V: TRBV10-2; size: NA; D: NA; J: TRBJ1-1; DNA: TGCGCCAGCAGTGATCTCGGGTCGAACACTGAAGCTTTCTTT; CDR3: CASSDLGSNTEAFF
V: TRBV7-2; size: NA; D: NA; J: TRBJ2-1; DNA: TGTGCCAGCAGCTTAGGGCGACTGAAGCCGTCCAATGAGCAGTTCTTC; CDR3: CASSLGRLKPSNEQFF